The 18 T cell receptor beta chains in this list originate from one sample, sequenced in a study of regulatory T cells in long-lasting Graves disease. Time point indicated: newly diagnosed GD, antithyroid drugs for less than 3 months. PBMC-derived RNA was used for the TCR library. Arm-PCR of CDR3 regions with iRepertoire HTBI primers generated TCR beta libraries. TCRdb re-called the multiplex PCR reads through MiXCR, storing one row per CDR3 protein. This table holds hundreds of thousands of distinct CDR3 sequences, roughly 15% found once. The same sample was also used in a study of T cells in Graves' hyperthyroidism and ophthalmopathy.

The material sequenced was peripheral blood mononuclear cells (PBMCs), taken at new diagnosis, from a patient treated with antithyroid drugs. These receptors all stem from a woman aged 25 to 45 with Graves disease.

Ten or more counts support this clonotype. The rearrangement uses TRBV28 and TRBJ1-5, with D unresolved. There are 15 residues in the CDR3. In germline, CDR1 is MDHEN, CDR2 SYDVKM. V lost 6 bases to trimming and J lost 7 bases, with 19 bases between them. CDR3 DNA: TGTGCCAGCAGCCCGCCGCTACGTGGTTACCAGCCCCAGCATTTT. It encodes CASSPPLRGYQPQHF.

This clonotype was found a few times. The CDR3 sequence is CAWSVDQVQHF. The CDR3 nucleotides read TGTGCCTGGAGTGTAGACCAGGTCCAGCATTTT. V is TRBV30 and J is TRBJ1-5; D remains unclear. This CDR3 comprises 11 residues. The ends were cut back, 0 bases at V and 12 bases at J, with 9 bases in the middle. CDR1 GTSNPN and CDR2 SVGIG come from the germline V gene (reference sequence). Looking up the rest from reference TRBV30 and TRBJ1-5 gives the full variable domain: SQTIHQWPATLVQPVGSPLSLECTVEGTSNPNLYWYRQAAGRGLQLLFYSVGIGQISSEVPQNLSASRPQDRQFILSSKKLLLSDSGFYLCAWSVDQVQHFGDGTRLSIL.

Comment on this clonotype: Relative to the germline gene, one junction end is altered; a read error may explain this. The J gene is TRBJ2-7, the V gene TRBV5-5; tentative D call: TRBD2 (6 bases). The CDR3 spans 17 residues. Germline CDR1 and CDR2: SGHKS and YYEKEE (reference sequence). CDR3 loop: CASSQDSGSTLSYEQYF. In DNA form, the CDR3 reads TGCGCCAGCAGCCAAGATAGCGGCAGTACCCTCTCCTACGAGCAGTACTTC. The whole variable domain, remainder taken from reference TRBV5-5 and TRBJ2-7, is DAGVTQSPTHLIKTRGQQVTLRCSPISGHKSVSWYQQVLGQGPQFIFQYYEKEERGRGNFPDRFSARQFPNYSSELNVNALLLGDSALYLCASSQDSGSTLSYEQYFGPGTRLTVT.

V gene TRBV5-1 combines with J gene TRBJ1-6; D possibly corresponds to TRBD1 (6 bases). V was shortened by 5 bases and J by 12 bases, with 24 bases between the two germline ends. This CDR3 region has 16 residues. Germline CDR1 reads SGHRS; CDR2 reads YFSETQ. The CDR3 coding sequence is TGCGCCAGCAGTCCCGGACAGCGGTCCGGTCTGGTACCCCTCCACTTT. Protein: CASSPGQRSGLVPLHF. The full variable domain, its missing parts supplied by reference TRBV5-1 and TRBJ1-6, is KAGVTQTPRYLIKTRGQQVTLSCSPISGHRSVSWYQQTPGQGLQFLFEYFSETQRNKGNFPGRFSGRQFSNSRSEMNVSTLELGDSALYLCASSPGQRSGLVPLHFGNGTRLTVT.

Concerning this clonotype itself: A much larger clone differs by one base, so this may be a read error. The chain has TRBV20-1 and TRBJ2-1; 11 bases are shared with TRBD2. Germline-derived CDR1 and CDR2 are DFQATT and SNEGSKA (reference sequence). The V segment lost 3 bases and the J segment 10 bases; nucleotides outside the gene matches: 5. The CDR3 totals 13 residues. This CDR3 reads CSARTSGIREQFF. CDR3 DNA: TGCAGTGCTAGGACTAGCGGGATCAGGGAGCAGTTCTTC.

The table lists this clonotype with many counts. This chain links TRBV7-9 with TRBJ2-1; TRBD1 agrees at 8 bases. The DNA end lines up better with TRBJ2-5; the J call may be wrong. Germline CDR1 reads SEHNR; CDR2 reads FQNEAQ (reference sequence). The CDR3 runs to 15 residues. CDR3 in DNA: TGTGCCAGCAGCTCAGGACAGGGTAGCCGAGAGACCCAGTACTTC. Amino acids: CASSSGQGSRETQYF.

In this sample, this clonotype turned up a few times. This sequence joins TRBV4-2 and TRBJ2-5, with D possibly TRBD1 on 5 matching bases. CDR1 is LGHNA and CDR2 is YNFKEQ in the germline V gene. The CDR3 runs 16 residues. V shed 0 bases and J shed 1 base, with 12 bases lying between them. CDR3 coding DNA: TGTGCCAGCAGCCAAGAGGGGCCAGGCTCCCAAGAGACCCAGTACTTC. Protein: CASSQEGPGSQETQYF.

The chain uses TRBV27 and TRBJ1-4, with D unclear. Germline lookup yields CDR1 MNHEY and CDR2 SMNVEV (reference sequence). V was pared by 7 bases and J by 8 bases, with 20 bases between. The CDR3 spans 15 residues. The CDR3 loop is CASKSTRGRSEKLFF. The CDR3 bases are TGTGCCAGCAAAAGCACCAGAGGTCGGAGCGAAAAACTGTTTTTT.

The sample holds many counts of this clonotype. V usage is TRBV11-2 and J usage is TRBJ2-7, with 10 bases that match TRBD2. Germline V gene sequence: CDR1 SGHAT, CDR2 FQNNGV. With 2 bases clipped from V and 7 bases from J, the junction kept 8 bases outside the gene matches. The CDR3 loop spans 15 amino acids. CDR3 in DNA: TGTGCCAGCAGCTTACTTGGAGCGGGAGGGGGGGAGCAGTACTTC. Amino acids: CASSLLGAGGGEQYF.

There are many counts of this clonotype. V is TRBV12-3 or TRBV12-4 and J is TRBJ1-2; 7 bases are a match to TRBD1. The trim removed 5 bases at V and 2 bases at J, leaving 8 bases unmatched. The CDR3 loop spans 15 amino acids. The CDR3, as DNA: TGTGCCAGCAGTCCCCGGACAGGAAACAACTATGGCTACACCTTC. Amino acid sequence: CASSPRTGNNYGYTF.

The CDR3 DNA reads TGTGCCATCGGGATAGGACAGGCAACTAATGAAAAACTGTTTTTT. Translating gives CAIGIGQATNEKLFF. V usage is TRBV7-9 and J usage is TRBJ1-4, with TRBD1 identical over 7 bases. J was trimmed by 0 bases and V by 10 bases; bases with no gene match: 8. In germline, CDR1 is SEHNR, CDR2 FQNEAQ (reference sequence). The CDR3 sequence is 15 residues long.

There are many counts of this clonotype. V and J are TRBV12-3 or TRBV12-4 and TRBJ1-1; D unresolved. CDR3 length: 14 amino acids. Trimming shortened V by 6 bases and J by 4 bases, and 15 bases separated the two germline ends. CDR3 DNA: TGTGCCAGCAGCCCCGCTTTTACCAGCACTGAAGCTTTCTTT. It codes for CASSPAFTSTEAFF.

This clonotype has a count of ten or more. The CDR3 region is CASTKGQKGSYEQYF. Written as DNA, the CDR3 is TGTGCCAGCACTAAGGGACAAAAAGGTTCTTACGAGCAGTACTTC. J is TRBJ2-7 and V is TRBV12-3 or TRBV12-4, with a possible D match to TRBD1 (6 bases). CDR3 length equals 15 residues. V lost 7 bases and J lost 4, with 20 bases in between.

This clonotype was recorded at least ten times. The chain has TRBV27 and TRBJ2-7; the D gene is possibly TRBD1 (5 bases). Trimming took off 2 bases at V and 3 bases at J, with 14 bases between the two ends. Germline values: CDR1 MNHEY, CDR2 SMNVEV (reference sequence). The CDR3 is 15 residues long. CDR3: CASSLRGTPNYEQYF. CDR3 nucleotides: TGTGCCAGCAGTTTAAGGGGAACACCTAACTACGAGCAGTACTTC.

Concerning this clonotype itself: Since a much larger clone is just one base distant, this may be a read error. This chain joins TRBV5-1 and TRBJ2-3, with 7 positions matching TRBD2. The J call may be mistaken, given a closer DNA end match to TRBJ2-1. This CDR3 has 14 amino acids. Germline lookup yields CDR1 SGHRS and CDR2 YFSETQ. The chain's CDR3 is CASSAGEYYNGQFF. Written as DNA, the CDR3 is TGCGCCAGCTCCGCGGGGGAGTACTACAATGGGCAGTTCTTC.

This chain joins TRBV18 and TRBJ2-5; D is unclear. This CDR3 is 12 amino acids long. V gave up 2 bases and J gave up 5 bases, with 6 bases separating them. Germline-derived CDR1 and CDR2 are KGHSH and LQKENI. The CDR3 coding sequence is TGTGCCAGCTCACCAAACTCGGAGACCCAGTACTTC. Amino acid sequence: CASSPNSETQYF. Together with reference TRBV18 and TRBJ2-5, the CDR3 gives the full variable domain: NAGVMQNPRHLVRRRGQEARLRCSPMKGHSHVYWYRQLPEEGLKFMVYLQKENIIDESGMPKERFSAEFPKEGPSILRIQQVVRGDSAAYFCASSPNSETQYFGPGTRLLVL.

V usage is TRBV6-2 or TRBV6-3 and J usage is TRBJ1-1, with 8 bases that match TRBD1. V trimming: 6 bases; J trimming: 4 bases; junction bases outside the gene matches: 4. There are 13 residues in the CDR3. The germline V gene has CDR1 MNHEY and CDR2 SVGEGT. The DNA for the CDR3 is TGTGCCAGCAGGGGACAGGCGAGCACTGAAGCTTTCTTT. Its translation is CASRGQASTEAFF.

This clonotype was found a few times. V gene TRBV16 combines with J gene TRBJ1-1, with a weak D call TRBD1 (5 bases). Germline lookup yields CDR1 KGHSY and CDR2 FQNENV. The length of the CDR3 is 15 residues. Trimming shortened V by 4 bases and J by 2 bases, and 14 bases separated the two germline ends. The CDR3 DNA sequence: TGTGCCAGCAGCCGCAATTCACAGGCAAACACTGAAGCTTTCTTT. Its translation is CASSRNSQANTEAFF.